This is a list of T cell receptor beta chains from one sample in a study of blood T cell repertoires in COVID-19. This table comes from immunoSEQ multiplex PCR, and its TCRdb copy is limited to in-frame clones, with some not included. The sample holds tens of thousands of clones, roughly 85% seen once. The sequencing sample was made of peripheral blood. The receptors were gathered from a woman in her forties or fifties with active COVID-19. Both conserved end residues are part of each CDR3. The order of the fields is V gene, CDR3 protein.

v_gene: TRBV4-1; CDR3aa: CASSHADRGNGEQYF
v_gene: TRBV12-5; CDR3aa: CASGRGALETQYF
v_gene: TRBV28; CDR3aa: CASSFLDTQYF
v_gene: TRBV15; CDR3aa: CATSRLAGVSDTQYF
v_gene: TRBV27; CDR3aa: CASSTDRGANTGELFF
v_gene: TRBV13; CDR3aa: CASSYSGTGREKLFF
v_gene: TRBV30; CDR3aa: CAWNSGEFYGYTF
v_gene: TRBV9; CDR3aa: CASSVGGAPNTEAFF
v_gene: TRBV28; CDR3aa: CASSSRRYDIQYF
v_gene: TRBV6-1; CDR3aa: CASSEFGGEDTDTQYF
v_gene: TRBV19; CDR3aa: CASRGVSSYNEQFF
v_gene: TRBV28; CDR3aa: CASRPIIDSPTYGYTF
v_gene: TRBV28; CDR3aa: CASYSRKTGNTIYF
v_gene: TRBV18; CDR3aa: CASSLDRNSGNTIYF
v_gene: TRBV4-2; CDR3aa: CASSQEEQGLYEQYF
v_gene: TRBV23-1; CDR3aa: CASSQANWGWGYTF
v_gene: TRBV5-1; CDR3aa: CASSPTSSETQYF
v_gene: TRBV6-6; CDR3aa: CASSTGDSSYNEQFF
v_gene: TRBV4-1; CDR3aa: CASSQVQGRYEQYF
v_gene: TRBV9; CDR3aa: CASSVGHSGWEDTQYF
v_gene: TRBV12-2; CDR3aa: CASRLRQGNTIF
v_gene: TRBV7-9; CDR3aa: CASSFDRGRYGYTF
v_gene: TRBV2; CDR3aa: CASCLGGAGNSPLHF
v_gene: TRBV5-1; CDR3aa: CASSLDGQNTGELFF
v_gene: TRBV12-3/TRBV12-4; CDR3aa: CASSLGANQPQHF
v_gene: TRBV27; CDR3aa: CASSLSIRLSGLETEQYF
v_gene: TRBV28; CDR3aa: CASTLSGGGTEAFF
v_gene: TRBV2; CDR3aa: CASSGTEYSNQPQHF
v_gene: TRBV7-9; CDR3aa: CASSQQLRTGLNEKLFF
v_gene: TRBV30; CDR3aa: CAWSGATRSYNEQFF
v_gene: TRBV21-1; CDR3aa: CASSNGRRAQTQYF
v_gene: TRBV5-5; CDR3aa: CASSPQGGSNQPQHF
v_gene: TRBV5-1; CDR3aa: CASSLGQGNYEQYF
v_gene: TRBV19; CDR3aa: CASSLGQGLIYEQYF
v_gene: TRBV5-1; CDR3aa: CASSLAGTSERGRKYF
v_gene: TRBV6-5; CDR3aa: CASSLTGVLTYEQYF
v_gene: TRBV28; CDR3aa: CASSPVSGTGHQPQHF
v_gene: TRBV4-2; CDR3aa: CASSQGGASSTDTQYF
v_gene: TRBV20-1; CDR3aa: CSAQNYEQYF
v_gene: TRBV7-8; CDR3aa: CASSLTGQGNYGYTF
v_gene: TRBV1; CDR3aa: CTSSLSEGGETGELFF
v_gene: TRBV7-9; CDR3aa: CASSLLLAGNEQFF
v_gene: TRBV30; CDR3aa: CAWSVRRTSGSADTQYF
v_gene: TRBV29-1; CDR3aa: CSVEAAPGAEQYF
v_gene: TRBV29-1; CDR3aa: CSVEERKIAGGQFF
v_gene: TRBV5-4; CDR3aa: CASSLGVGTGGIAEAFF
v_gene: TRBV2; CDR3aa: CASRSDWGREQYF
v_gene: TRBV5-1; CDR3aa: CASSLAGGAEAFF
v_gene: TRBV5-1; CDR3aa: CASSLAGVLTSGANVLTF
v_gene: TRBV4-2; CDR3aa: CASSQELAGAFEQYF
v_gene: TRBV7-8; CDR3aa: CASSSREGSYGYTF